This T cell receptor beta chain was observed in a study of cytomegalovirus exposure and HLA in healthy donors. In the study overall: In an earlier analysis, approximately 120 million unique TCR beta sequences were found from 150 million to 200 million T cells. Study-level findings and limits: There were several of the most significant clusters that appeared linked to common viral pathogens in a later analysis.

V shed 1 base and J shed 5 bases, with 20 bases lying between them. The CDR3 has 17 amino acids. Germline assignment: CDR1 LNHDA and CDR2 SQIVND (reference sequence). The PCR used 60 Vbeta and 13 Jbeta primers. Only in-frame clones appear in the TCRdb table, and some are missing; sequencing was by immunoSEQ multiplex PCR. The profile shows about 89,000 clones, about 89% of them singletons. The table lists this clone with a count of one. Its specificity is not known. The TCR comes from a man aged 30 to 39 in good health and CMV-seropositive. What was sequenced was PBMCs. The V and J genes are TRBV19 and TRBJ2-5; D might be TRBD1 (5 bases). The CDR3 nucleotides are TGTGCCAGTAGTATAGCCCTGGGCAGGGCCTCGTTTGAGACCCAGTACTTC. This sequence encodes CASSIALGRASFETQYF.